These 2 T cell receptor beta chains share one sample of origin, sequenced in a study of cytomegalovirus exposure and HLA in healthy donors (dated by TCRdb to 2017 to 2019). To prepare the library, the immunoSEQ multiplex PCR assay was applied. For the multiplex PCR, a mixture combining 60 forward primers for TCR Vbeta segments and 13 reverse primers for TCR Jbeta segments was used. TCRdb provides this immuneACCESS table in a form limited to in-frame rearrangements. Some clones are lacking; in checked studies, under half of them reflect an unresolved V gene, and why the rest are absent is not known. This sample's clone table shows roughly 34,000 clones. Under 6% of the sample lies in the top ten. Sequencing was carried out using PBMCs. All receptors derive from a woman between 35 and 50 years old in good health and CMV-seropositive.

This chain links TRBV27 with TRBJ1-1; D might be TRBD1 (5 bases). Germline CDR1 MNHEY, CDR2 SMNVEV (reference sequence). Trimming left V 2 bases short and J 5 bases short, with 9 bases between. This CDR3 spans 13 amino acids. CDR3 in DNA: TGTGCCAGCAGTTTAGGGAGGGGAACTGAAGCTTTCTTT. It encodes CASSLGRGTEAFF.

V gene TRBV27 combines with J gene TRBJ2-7; D is uncertain. The CDR3 loop spans 13 amino acids. The V gene's germline CDR1 is MNHEY and CDR2 SMNVEV (reference sequence). V was pared by 3 bases and J by 2 bases, with 8 bases between. The CDR3 sequence: CASSFTATYEQYF. CDR3 nucleotides: TGTGCCAGCAGTTTTACCGCGACCTACGAGCAGTACTTC.